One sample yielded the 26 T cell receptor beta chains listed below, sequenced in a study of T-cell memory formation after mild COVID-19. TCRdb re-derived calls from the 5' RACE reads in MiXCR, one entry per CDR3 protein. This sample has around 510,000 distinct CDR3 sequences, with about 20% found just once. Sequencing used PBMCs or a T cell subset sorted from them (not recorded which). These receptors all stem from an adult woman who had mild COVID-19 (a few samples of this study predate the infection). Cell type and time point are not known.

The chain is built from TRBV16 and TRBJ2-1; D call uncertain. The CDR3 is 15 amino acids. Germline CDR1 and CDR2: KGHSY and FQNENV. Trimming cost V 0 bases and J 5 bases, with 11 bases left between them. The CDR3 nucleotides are TGTGCCAGCAGCCAATCTCTGGAAGGTAACAATGAGCAGTTCTTC. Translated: CASSQSLEGNNEQFF.

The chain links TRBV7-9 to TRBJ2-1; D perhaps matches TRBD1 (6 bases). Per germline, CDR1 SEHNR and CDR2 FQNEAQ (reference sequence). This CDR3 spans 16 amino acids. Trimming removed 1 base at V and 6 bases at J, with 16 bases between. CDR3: CASSLVEVLGGNEQFF. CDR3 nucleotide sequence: TGTGCCAGCAGCTTAGTCGAGGTCCTAGGGGGCAATGAGCAGTTCTTC. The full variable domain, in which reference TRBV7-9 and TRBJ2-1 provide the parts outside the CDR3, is DTGVSQNPRHKITKRGQNVTFRCDPISEHNRLYWYRQTLGQGPEFLTYFQNEAQLEKSRLLSDRFSAERPKGSFSTLEIQRTEQGDSAMYLCASSLVEVLGGNEQFFGPGTRLTVL.

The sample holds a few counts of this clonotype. For the CDR3, the DNA is TGTGCCATCAGTGAAGGAGGGGGCAAAGAGACCCAGTACTTC. It specifies CAISEGGGKETQYF. The chain carries TRBV10-3 and TRBJ2-5; the D gene is possibly TRBD1 (7 bases). This CDR3 contains 14 residues. Trimming shortened V by 3 bases and J by 3 bases, and 11 bases separated the two germline ends. Per the germline V gene, CDR1 is ENHRY and CDR2 is SYGVKD.

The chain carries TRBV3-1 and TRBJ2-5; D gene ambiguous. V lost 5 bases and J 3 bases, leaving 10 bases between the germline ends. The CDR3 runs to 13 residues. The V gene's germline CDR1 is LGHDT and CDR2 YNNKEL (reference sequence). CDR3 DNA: TGTGCCAGCAGCTTTAACTTAGAAGAGACCCAGTACTTC. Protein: CASSFNLEETQYF.

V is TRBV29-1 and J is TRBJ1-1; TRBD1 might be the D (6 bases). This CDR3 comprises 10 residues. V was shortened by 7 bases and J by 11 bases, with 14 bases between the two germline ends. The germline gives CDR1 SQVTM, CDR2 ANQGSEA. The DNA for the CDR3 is TGCAGCGCATTACAGGGAATCGCTTTCTTT. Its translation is CSALQGIAFF.

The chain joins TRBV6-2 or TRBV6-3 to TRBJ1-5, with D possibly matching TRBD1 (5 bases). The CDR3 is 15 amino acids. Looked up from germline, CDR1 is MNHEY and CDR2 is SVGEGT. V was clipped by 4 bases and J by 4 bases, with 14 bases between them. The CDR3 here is CASSSRRDWNQPQHF. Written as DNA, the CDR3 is TGTGCCAGCAGTTCGAGGCGGGACTGGAATCAGCCCCAGCATTTT.

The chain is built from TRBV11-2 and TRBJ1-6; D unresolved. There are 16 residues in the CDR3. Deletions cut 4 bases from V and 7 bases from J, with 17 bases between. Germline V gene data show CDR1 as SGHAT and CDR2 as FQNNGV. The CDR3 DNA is TGTGCCAGCAGCTCGTCCGACTTAGGGTGGAATTCACCCCTCCACTTT. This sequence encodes CASSSSDLGWNSPLHF. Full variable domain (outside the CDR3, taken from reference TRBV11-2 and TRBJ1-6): EAGVAQSPRYKIIEKRQSVAFWCNPISGHATLYWYQQILGQGPKLLIQFQNNGVVDDSQLPKDRFSAERLKGVDSTLKIQPAKLEDSAVYLCASSSSDLGWNSPLHFGNGTRLTVT.

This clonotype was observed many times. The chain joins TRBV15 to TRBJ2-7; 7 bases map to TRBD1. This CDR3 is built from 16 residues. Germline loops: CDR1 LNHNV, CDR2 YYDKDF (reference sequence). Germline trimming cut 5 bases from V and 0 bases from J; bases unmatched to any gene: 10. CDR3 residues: CATSEPNRDSSYEQYF. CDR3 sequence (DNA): TGTGCCACCAGCGAGCCGAACCGGGACAGCTCCTACGAGCAGTACTTC.

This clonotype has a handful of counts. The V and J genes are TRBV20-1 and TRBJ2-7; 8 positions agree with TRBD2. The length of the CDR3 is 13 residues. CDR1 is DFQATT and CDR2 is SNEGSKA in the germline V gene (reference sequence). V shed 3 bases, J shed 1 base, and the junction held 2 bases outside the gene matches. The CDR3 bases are TGCAGTGCTAGGGTAGCGGGATCCTACGAGCAGTACTTC. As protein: CSARVAGSYEQYF.

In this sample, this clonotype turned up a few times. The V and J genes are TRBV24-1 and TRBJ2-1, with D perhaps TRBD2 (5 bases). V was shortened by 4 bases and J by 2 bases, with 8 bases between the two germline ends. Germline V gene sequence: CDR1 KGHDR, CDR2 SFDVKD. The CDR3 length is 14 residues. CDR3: CATSDHGAYNEQFF. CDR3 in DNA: TGTGCCACCAGTGACCACGGGGCCTACAATGAGCAGTTCTTC.

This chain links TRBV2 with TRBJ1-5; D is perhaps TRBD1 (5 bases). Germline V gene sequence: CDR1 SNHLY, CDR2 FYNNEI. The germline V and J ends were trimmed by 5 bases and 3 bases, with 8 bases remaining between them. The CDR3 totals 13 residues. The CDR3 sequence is CASSRDFNQPQHF. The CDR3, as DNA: TGTGCCAGCAGTCGGGACTTCAATCAGCCCCAGCATTTT.

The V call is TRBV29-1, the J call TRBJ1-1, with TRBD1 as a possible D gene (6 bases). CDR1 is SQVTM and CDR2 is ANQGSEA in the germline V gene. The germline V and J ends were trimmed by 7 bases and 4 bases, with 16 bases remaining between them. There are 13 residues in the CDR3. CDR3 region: CSGQQGLGTEAFF. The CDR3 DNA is TGCAGCGGGCAGCAGGGGTTGGGCACTGAAGCTTTCTTT.

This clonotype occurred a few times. CDR3 sequence: CASSFRGRLNEKLFF. The CDR3 DNA follows: TGTGCCAGCAGTTTCAGGGGGCGTCTTAATGAAAAACTGTTTTTT. J is TRBJ1-4 and V is TRBV12-3 or TRBV12-4; 8 bases line up with TRBD1. Trimming cost V 3 bases and J 4 bases; bases outside gene matches: 4. This CDR3 has 15 amino acids.

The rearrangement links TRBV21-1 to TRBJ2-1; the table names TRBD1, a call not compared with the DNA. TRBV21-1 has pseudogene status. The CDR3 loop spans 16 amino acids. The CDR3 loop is CASSKGSNSGANEQFF. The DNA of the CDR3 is TGTGCCAGCAGCAAAGGATCCAACTCCGGGGCAAATGAGCAGTTCTTC.

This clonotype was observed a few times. CDR3 loop: CSARDLWGERDYEQYF. CDR3 DNA sequence: TGCAGTGCTAGAGATCTTTGGGGGGAGAGGGACTACGAGCAGTACTTC. This sequence joins TRBV20-1 and TRBJ2-7, with D possibly TRBD2 on 6 matching bases. Germline V gene data show CDR1 as DFQATT and CDR2 as SNEGSKA (reference sequence). CDR3 size: 16 residues. The ends were cut back, 0 bases at V and 3 bases at J, with 18 bases in the middle.

CDR3 nucleotides: TGTGCCAGCAGTTATTTTGGGGGCTTAAGGAATGAGCAGTTCTTC. This gives the protein CASSYFGGLRNEQFF. V and J are TRBV12-3 or TRBV12-4 and TRBJ2-1, with D perhaps matching TRBD1 (6 bases). The CDR3 is made up of 15 amino acids. Trimming took off 4 bases at V and 7 bases at J, with 17 bases between the two ends.

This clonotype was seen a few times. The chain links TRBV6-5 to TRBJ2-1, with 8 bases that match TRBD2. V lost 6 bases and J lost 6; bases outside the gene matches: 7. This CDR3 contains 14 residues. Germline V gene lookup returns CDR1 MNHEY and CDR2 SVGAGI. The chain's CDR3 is CASRPGTRVNEQFF. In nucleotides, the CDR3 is TGTGCCAGCAGGCCCGGGACTAGAGTCAATGAGCAGTTCTTC.

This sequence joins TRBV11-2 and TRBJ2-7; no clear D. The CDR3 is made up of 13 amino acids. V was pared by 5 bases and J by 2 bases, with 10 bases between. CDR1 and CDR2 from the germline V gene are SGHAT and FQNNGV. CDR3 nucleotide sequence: TGTGCCAGCAGCCCCAGGACCACCTACGAGCAGTACTTC. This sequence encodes CASSPRTTYEQYF.

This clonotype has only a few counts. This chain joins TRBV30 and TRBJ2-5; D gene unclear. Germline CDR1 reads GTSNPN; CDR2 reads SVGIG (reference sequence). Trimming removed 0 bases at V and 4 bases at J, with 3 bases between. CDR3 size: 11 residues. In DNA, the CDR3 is TGTGCCTGGAGTGTAGGAGAGACCCAGTACTTC. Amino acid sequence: CAWSVGETQYF. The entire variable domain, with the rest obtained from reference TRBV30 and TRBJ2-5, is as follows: SQTIHQWPATLVQPVGSPLSLECTVEGTSNPNLYWYRQAAGRGLQLLFYSVGIGQISSEVPQNLSASRPQDRQFILSSKKLLLSDSGFYLCAWSVGETQYFGPGTRLLVL.

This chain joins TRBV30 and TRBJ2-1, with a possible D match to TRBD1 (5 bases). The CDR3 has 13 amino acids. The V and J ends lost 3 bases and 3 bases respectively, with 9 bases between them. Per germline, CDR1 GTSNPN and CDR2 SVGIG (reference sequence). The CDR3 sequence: CAWSQGLYNEQFF. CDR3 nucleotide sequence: TGTGCCTGGAGCCAGGGCCTCTACAATGAGCAGTTCTTC.

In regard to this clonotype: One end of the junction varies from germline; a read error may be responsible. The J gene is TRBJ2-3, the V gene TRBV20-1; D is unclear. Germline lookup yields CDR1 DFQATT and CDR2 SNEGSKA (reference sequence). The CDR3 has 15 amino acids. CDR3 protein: CSASIRFKGTDRQYF. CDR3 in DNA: TGCAGTGCTAGCATCCGATTTAAGGGCACAGATAGGCAGTATTTT.

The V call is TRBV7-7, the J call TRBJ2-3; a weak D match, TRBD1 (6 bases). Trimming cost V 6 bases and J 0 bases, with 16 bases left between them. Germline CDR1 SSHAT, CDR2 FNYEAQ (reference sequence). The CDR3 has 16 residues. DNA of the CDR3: TGTGCCAGCAGAAGCCTAACAGGGCGAAGCACAGATACGCAGTATTTT. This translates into CASRSLTGRSTDTQYF.

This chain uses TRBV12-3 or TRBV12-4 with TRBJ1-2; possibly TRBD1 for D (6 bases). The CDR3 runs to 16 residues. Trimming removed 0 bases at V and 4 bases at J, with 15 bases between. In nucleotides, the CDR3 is TGTGCCAGCAGTTTAGCGGGGGGCCCTCCCTCCTATGGCTACACCTTC. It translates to CASSLAGGPPSYGYTF.

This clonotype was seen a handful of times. DNA of the CDR3: TGTGCCAGCAGAATGGGGACCGGGGAGCTGTTTTTT. Protein product: CASRMGTGELFF. This sequence joins TRBV12-3 or TRBV12-4 and TRBJ2-2, with unresolved D. V dropped 6 bases and J dropped 5 bases, with 7 bases sitting between them. CDR3 length: 12 amino acids.

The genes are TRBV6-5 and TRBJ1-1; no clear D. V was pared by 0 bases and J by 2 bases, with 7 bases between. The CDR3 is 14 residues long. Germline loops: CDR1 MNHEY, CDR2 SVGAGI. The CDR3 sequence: CASSYSNSNTEAFF. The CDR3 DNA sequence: TGTGCCAGCAGTTACTCGAATAGTAACACTGAAGCTTTCTTT.

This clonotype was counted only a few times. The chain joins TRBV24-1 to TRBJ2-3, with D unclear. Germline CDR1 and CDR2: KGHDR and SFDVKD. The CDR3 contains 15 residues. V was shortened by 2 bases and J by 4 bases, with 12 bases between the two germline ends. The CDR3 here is CATSDSGSRSDTQYF. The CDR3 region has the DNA TGTGCCACCAGTGATTCTGGCAGCAGGTCAGATACGCAGTATTTT.